This T cell receptor (beta chain) derives from a study of blood T cell repertoires in COVID-19. Clones were sequenced by immunoSEQ multiplex PCR, and TCRdb holds only the in-frame ones, with some missing. The repertoire has about 300,000 clones, roughly 85% of them found once; the top ten carry around 5.9%. Adults between about 18 and 89 years of age took part from some 25 US areas. The recovered donors of Cohort 3 showed two negative PCRs, clearance, or symptom resolution. The CDR3 consists of 16 residues. Germline CDR1 and CDR2: SGHNT and YYREEE (reference sequence). V shed 6 bases and J 1 base; nucleotides not matched to a gene: 5.

Sequencing used PBMCs or T cells enriched from blood (not recorded which). This chain uses TRBV5-4 with TRBJ2-2, with 11 bases matching TRBD2. The TCR sequence derives from a woman aged 25 to 39 who had recovered from COVID-19. Written as DNA, the CDR3 is TGTGCCAGCACTACCGGGACTAGCGGGAACACCGGGGAGCTGTTTTTT. Translating gives CASTTGTSGNTGELFF.